The 4 T cell receptor beta chains reported below all come from one sample, sequenced in a study of shared clonotypes between healthy human individuals. Using immunoSEQ multiplex PCR, the repertoire was profiled, and TCRdb retains in-frame clones only, with some absent. Seen here are 400,000 to 600,000 clones, 70% to 80% observed once, and the top ten hold roughly an eighth. Sequencing used PBMCs. These receptors were taken from a woman in her thirties or forties in good health. Some clones in this sample may be carry-over from other donors' samples.

A few counts support this clone. V is TRBV5-1 and J is TRBJ2-7; tentative D call: TRBD1 (6 bases). Germline loops: CDR1 SGHRS, CDR2 YFSETQ. The CDR3 covers 12 residues. V lost 4 bases and J lost 6, with 11 bases in between. The CDR3 nucleotides read TGCGCCAGCAGCATATTGACAGGCGAGCAGTACTTC. It yields the protein CASSILTGEQYF.

There are a few counts of this clone. The J gene is TRBJ2-3, the V gene TRBV30; D gene unclear. This CDR3 is 14 amino acids long. The germline V and J ends were trimmed by 2 bases and 3 bases, with 12 bases remaining between them. From germline, CDR1 is GTSNPN and CDR2 SVGIG (reference sequence). CDR3 in DNA: TGTGCCTGGAGTCGGTGGGATACTACAGATACGCAGTATTTT. It is translated as CAWSRWDTTDTQYF.

Note on this clone: Within the sample, other DNA sequences also encode this same CDR3. The chain recombines TRBV7-3 with TRBJ2-5; possible D gene TRBD1, 6 bases. V lost 5 bases and J lost 5, with 12 bases in between. CDR1 and CDR2 from the germline V gene are SGHTA and FQGTGA. The CDR3 extends over 13 amino acids. The CDR3 loop reads CASSLGGEETQYF. The CDR3 DNA reads TGTGCCAGCAGCCTAGGGGGTGAGGAGACCCAGTACTTC.

The rearrangement uses TRBV11-3 and TRBJ2-6; 8 nucleotides line up with TRBD2. The CDR3 totals 18 residues. The germline V gene has CDR1 SGHNT and CDR2 YENEEA. V was clipped by 6 bases and J by 0 bases; unmatched bases: 10. The CDR3 protein is CASSPGTRDDSGANVLTF. In DNA, the CDR3 is TGTGCCAGCAGTCCCGGGACTAGGGATGACTCTGGGGCCAACGTCCTGACTTTC.